These 18 T cell receptor beta chains were all obtained from the same sample, sequenced in a study of neoadjuvant nivolumab and ipilimumab in lung cancer. Profiling relied on immunoSEQ multiplex PCR, and the TCRdb table lists in-frame clones only, not all of them. Found here are 25,000 to 35,000 clones, approximately 90% of them singletons; the top ten hold about 5%. The material was peripheral blood, obtained after neoadjuvant nivolumab, alone or with ipilimumab, at or shortly before surgery. These receptors were collected from an adult with non-small cell lung cancer.

V and J are TRBV5-1 and TRBJ2-3; D may correspond to TRBD1 or TRBD2 (5 bases each). Trimming shortened V by 2 bases and J by 2 bases, and 15 bases separated the two germline ends. Germline CDR1 SGHRS, CDR2 YFSETQ. CDR3 size: 16 residues. The chain's CDR3 is CASSFMGRPFTDTQYF. As DNA, the CDR3 is TGCGCCAGCAGCTTTATGGGACGTCCGTTCACAGATACGCAGTATTTT.

This clone was seen only once. The chain employs TRBV7-2 and TRBJ2-3; D remains unclear. V gave up 1 base and J gave up 3 bases, with 8 bases separating them. Germline-derived CDR1 and CDR2 are SGHTA and FQGNSA. The CDR3 loop spans 14 amino acids. CDR3 in amino acids: CASSLGHSTDTQYF. CDR3 nucleotide sequence: TGTGCCAGCAGCTTAGGGCACTCGACAGATACGCAGTATTTT.

In DNA form, the CDR3 reads TGTGCCATCAGTAATACAGGGACCTACGAGCAGTACTTC. Its protein is CAISNTGTYEQYF. The chain combines TRBV10-3 with TRBJ2-7, with a weak D call TRBD1 (6 bases). V was pared by 5 bases and J by 2 bases, with 10 bases between. CDR1 is ENHRY, CDR2 SYGVKD, per germline. The length of the CDR3 is 13 residues.

This clone was picked up one time. The genes are TRBV18 and TRBJ2-7; possible D gene TRBD2, 6 bases. This CDR3 comprises 13 residues. V lost 3 bases and J 3 bases, leaving 9 bases between the germline ends. The germline CDR1 and CDR2 sequences are KGHSH and LQKENI. The CDR3 loop is CASSPGLNYEQYF. In nucleotides, the CDR3 is TGTGCCAGCTCACCGGGACTGAACTACGAGCAGTACTTC.

V usage is TRBV15 and J usage is TRBJ1-2; D call uncertain. The CDR3 length is 17 residues. V dropped 1 base and J dropped 8 bases, with 23 bases sitting between them. CDR1 and CDR2 from the germline V gene are LNHNV and YYDKDF (reference sequence). CDR3 nucleotides: TGTGCCACCAGCAGAGGTCAACACGGGCCGTCTAAAAGGGGCTACACCTTC. The encoded protein is CATSRGQHGPSKRGYTF.

This clone was counted a single time. The J gene is TRBJ1-5, the V gene TRBV7-6; D gene ambiguous. Germline V gives CDR1 SGHVS, CDR2 FNYEAQ. CDR3 size: 15 residues. Trimming cost V 5 bases and J 1 base, with 12 bases left between them. The CDR3 DNA follows: TGTGCCAGCAGCCCGGCGGAGGGAAGCAATCAGCCCCAGCATTTT. The encoded protein is CASSPAEGSNQPQHF.

The V and J genes are TRBV7-6 and TRBJ2-7; TRBD1 might be the D (8 bases). The CDR3 loop spans 14 amino acids. Trimming took off 1 base at V and 5 bases at J, with 12 bases between the two ends. Germline V gene sequence: CDR1 SGHVS, CDR2 FNYEAQ. This chain's CDR3 is CASSLGTGRDEQYF. The CDR3 DNA reads TGTGCCAGCAGCTTAGGGACAGGGAGGGACGAGCAGTACTTC.

J is TRBJ2-3 and V is TRBV5-1; 11 positions match TRBD2. This CDR3 has 19 amino acids. V dropped 2 bases and J dropped 1; count of bases not matched to a gene: 12. CDR1 and CDR2 (germline): SGHRS, YFSETQ. CDR3 region: CASSFTSGGPGGGTDTQYF. The CDR3 DNA follows: TGCGCCAGCAGCTTTACTAGCGGGGGCCCTGGAGGGGGCACAGATACGCAGTATTTT. The complete variable domain, with remaining parts taken from reference TRBV5-1 and TRBJ2-3, reads KAGVTQTPRYLIKTRGQQVTLSCSPISGHRSVSWYQQTPGQGLQFLFEYFSETQRNKGNFPGRFSGRQFSNSRSEMNVSTLELGDSALYLCASSFTSGGPGGGTDTQYFGPGTRLTVL.

About this clone: Lacking the conserved final phenylalanine or tryptophan, this CDR3 likely reflects a read error. Because the CDR3's place on the DNA is in doubt, the DNA is left out and the CDR3 is given as listed by TCRdb. The V and J genes are TRBV5-4 and TRBJ2-7. Germline V gives CDR1 SGHNT, CDR2 YYREEE (reference sequence). The CDR3 numbers 12 amino acids, ends counted. This chain's CDR3 is CASSLEGASASL.

This chain joins TRBV5-4 and TRBJ1-6; no clear D gene. CDR1 is SGHNT, CDR2 YYREEE, per germline (reference sequence). Trimming shortened V by 2 bases and J by 6 bases, and 15 bases separated the two germline ends. The CDR3 is made up of 16 amino acids. CDR3 nucleotides: TGTGCCAGCAGCTTAGTAGGCAGTGGTTCTAATTCACCCCTCCACTTT. Amino acids: CASSLVGSGSNSPLHF.

The rearrangement links TRBV19 to TRBJ1-2, with 8 bases lining up with TRBD1. The germline V gene encodes CDR1 LNHDA and CDR2 SQIVND (reference sequence). The CDR3 contains 12 residues. Trimming removed 8 bases from V and 7 bases from J; junction bases left unmatched: 6. The CDR3 here is CASGPTGVGYTF. In DNA form, the CDR3 reads TGTGCCAGTGGTCCGACAGGGGTTGGCTACACCTTC.

The rearrangement links TRBV5-5 to TRBJ2-2; TRBD2 agrees at 7 bases. In germline, CDR1 is SGHKS, CDR2 YYEKEE (reference sequence). Trimming removed 1 base from V and 4 bases from J; junction bases left unmatched: 4. This CDR3 is built from 15 residues. As DNA, the CDR3 is TGTGCCAGCAGCTTGACAGGCGGGAGCACCGGGGAGCTGTTTTTT. Amino acids: CASSLTGGSTGELFF.

The chain combines TRBV5-1 with TRBJ1-1, with 8 bases aligning to TRBD1. The CDR3 has 19 amino acids. The ends lost 4 bases at V and 0 bases at J; junction bases unmatched: 17. CDR1 SGHRS and CDR2 YFSETQ come from the germline V gene. The CDR3 region is CASSGGQGLIPSMNTEAFF. Here the CDR3 DNA reads TGCGCCAGCAGCGGAGGACAGGGTTTGATTCCTTCGATGAACACTGAAGCTTTCTTT.

The chain has TRBV12-5 and TRBJ2-7; the match to TRBD1 covers 9 bases. V dropped 6 bases and J dropped 4; count of bases not matched to a gene: 4. Germline V gives CDR1 LGHNT, CDR2 FRNRAP. The CDR3 has 13 amino acids. In nucleotides, the CDR3 is TGTGCTAGTGGCACCGACAGGGGGTACGAGCAGTACTTC. As protein: CASGTDRGYEQYF.

This clone appeared a single time. The chain carries TRBV7-2 and TRBJ1-1, with 8 bases that match TRBD1. The CDR3 sequence is 13 residues long. The germline V gene encodes CDR1 SGHTA and CDR2 FQGNSA. Losses at the gene ends were 7 bases for V and 4 bases for J; bases not matched to a gene: 5. The CDR3 nucleotides are TGTGCCAGCACCGTTACAGGGGGCACTGAAGCTTTCTTT. Translation gives CASTVTGGTEAFF. Full variable domain (missing parts from reference TRBV7-2 and TRBJ1-1): GAGVSQSPSNKVTEKGKDVELRCDPISGHTALYWYRQSLGQGLEFLIYFQGNSAPDKSGLPSDRFSAERTGGSVSTLTIQRTQQEDSAVYLCASTVTGGTEAFFGQGTRLTVV.

The chain joins TRBV5-1 to TRBJ1-1; 7 bases match TRBD1. The germline V gene encodes CDR1 SGHRS and CDR2 YFSETQ. The CDR3 has 14 residues. After removal of 3 bases from V and 1 base from J, the junction contained 3 bases not matched to a gene. The CDR3 protein is CASSSRQGNTEAFF. In nucleotides, the CDR3 is TGCGCCAGCAGCTCGAGACAGGGGAACACTGAAGCTTTCTTT.

The chain joins TRBV4-2 to TRBJ1-5, with 9 nucleotides matching TRBD1. V lost 4 bases to trimming and J lost 2 bases; unmatched junction nucleotides: 6. Germline V gene data show CDR1 as LGHNA and CDR2 as YNFKEQ. CDR3 size: 16 residues. This chain's CDR3 is CASSRRGQGGNQPQHF. The CDR3 coding sequence is TGTGCCAGCAGCCGTAGGGGACAGGGAGGCAATCAGCCCCAGCATTTT.

This chain links TRBV7-2 with TRBJ2-7; D possibly corresponds to TRBD2 (5 bases). Per the germline V gene, CDR1 is SGHTA and CDR2 is FQGNSA. This CDR3 spans 15 amino acids. Trimming took off 0 bases at V and 1 base at J, with 10 bases between the two ends. The CDR3 here is CASSLARTPSYEQYF. CDR3 DNA sequence: TGTGCCAGCAGCTTAGCTAGGACTCCGTCCTACGAGCAGTACTTC.